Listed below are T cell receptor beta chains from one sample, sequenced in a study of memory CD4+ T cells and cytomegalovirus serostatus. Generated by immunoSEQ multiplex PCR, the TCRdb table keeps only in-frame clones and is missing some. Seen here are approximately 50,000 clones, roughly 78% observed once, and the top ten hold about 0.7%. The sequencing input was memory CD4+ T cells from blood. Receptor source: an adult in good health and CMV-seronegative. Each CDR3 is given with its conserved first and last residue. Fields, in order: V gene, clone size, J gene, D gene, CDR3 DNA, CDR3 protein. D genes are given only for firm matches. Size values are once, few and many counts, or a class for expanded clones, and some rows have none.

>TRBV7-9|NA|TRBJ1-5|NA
TGTGCCAGCAGCCCGTGGGAGGGGGTCAATCAGCCCCAGCATTTT
CASSPWEGVNQPQHF
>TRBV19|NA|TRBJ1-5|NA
TGTGCCAGTAGTAGGGTGGGGCGGGCCAATCAGCCCCAGCATTTT
CASSRVGRANQPQHF
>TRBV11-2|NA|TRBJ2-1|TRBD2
TGTGCCAGCAGCTTAGAGGCGGGAGCTGTGGGGATTAAGTTCTTC
CASSLEAGAVGIKFF
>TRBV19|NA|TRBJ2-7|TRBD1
TGTGCCAGTAGTAGTGACAGGGGGTACTACGAGCAGTACTTC
CASSSDRGYYEQYF
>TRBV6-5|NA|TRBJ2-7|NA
TGTGCCAGCAGACGAACTAACTGGTACTTC
CASRRTNWYF
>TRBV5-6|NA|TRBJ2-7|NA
TGTGCCAGCAGCTTCTCCTTCGGACAGACCGAGCAGTACTTC
CASSFSFGQTEQYF
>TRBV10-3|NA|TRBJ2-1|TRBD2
TGTGCCATCAGTGAGTATGGGGGAGGGCACGACAATGAGCAGTTCTTC
CAISEYGGGHDNEQFF
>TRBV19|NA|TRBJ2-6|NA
TGTGCCAGTAGTCTGGGCGCTGGGGCCAACGTCCTGACTTTC
CASSLGAGANVLTF
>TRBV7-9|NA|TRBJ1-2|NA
TGTGCCAGCAGCTTAACTAGGGACATTCATGGCTACACCTTC
CASSLTRDIHGYTF
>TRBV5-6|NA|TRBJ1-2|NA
TGTGCCAGCAGATCCGGACAGATCTATGGCTACACCTTC
CASRSGQIYGYTF
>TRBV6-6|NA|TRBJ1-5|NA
TGTGCCAGCAGGACATCAGAGGGGATCAATCAGCCCCAGCATTTT
CASRTSEGINQPQHF
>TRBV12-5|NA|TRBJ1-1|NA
TGTGCTAGTGGTTTGGTACTCAGCGAGGGCTTTAGCACTGAAGCTTTCTTT
CASGLVLSEGFSTEAFF
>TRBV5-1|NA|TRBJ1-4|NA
TGCGCCAGCAGCTTGAGGGGACTTAATGAAAAACTGTTTTTT
CASSLRGLNEKLFF
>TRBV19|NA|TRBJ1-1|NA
TGTGCCAGTAGTATTCTCTTAAAAACGCGGATGAACACTGAAGCTTTCTTT
CASSILLKTRMNTEAFF
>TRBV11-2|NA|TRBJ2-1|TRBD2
TGTGCCAGCAGCTTAGACCCTAGCGGGTGGTACAATGAGCAGTTCTTC
CASSLDPSGWYNEQFF
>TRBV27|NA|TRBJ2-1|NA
TGTGCCAGCAGTTTATTGTCGCGGGCTCTTGGCAATGAGCAGTTCTTC
CASSLLSRALGNEQFF
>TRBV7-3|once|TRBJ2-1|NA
TGTGCCAGCAGGTCTTACCGGGACGCCAATGAGCAGTTCTTC
CASRSYRDANEQFF
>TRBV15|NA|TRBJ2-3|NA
TGTGCCACCAGCAGAGGAACAGATACGCAGTATTTT
CATSRGTDTQYF
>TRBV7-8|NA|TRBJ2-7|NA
TGTGCCAGCAGCTCCCTCACGGTCCGGTACGAGCAGTACTTC
CASSSLTVRYEQYF
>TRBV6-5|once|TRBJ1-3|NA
TGTGCCAGCAGTTACTCGATCGGGTTTGGAAACACCATATATTTT
CASSYSIGFGNTIYF
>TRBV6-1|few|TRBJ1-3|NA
TGTGCCAGCAGTGAAGGGAGGAGCCCAGCGTTATATTTT
CASSEGRSPALYF
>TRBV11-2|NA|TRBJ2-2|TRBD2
TGTGCCAGCAGCTTATCTACTAGCGGGATGAACACCGGGGAGCTGTTTTTT
CASSLSTSGMNTGELFF
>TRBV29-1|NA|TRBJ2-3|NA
TGCAGCGTTGACGCCGGGCAGAATACGCAGTATTTT
CSVDAGQNTQYF
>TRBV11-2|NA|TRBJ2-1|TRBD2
TGTGCCAGCCGACTAGCGGGAGGGATCAATGAGCAGTTCTTC
CASRLAGGINEQFF
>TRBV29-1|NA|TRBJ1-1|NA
TGCAGCGTTCTCGAGAGCACTGAAGCTTTCTTT
CSVLESTEAFF
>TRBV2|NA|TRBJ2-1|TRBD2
TGTGCCAGCAGTGAAGAGGGAGGGCGGAACAATGAGCAGTTCTTC
CASSEEGGRNNEQFF
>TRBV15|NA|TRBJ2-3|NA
TGTGCCACCAGCAGAGATCAGGGAACGACAGATACGCAGTATTTT
CATSRDQGTTDTQYF
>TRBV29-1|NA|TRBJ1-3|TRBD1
TGCAGCGTTGAGACAGGGGAATCTGGAAACACCATATATTTT
CSVETGESGNTIYF
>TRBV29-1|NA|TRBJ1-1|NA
TGCAGCGTTGAAGATGGGGGGAATGAAGCTTTCTTT
CSVEDGGNEAFF
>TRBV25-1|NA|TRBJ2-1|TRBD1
TGTGCCAGCAGTCGGGACAGGGTATCTAGTGAGCAGTTCTTC
CASSRDRVSSEQFF
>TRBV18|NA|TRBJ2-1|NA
TGTGCCAGCCTCGAATACAATGAGCAGTTCTTC
CASLEYNEQFF
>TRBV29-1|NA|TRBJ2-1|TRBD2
TGCAGCGTTGCTAGTTCTAGCGGGAGAAGAAATGAGCAGTTCTTC
CSVASSSGRRNEQFF
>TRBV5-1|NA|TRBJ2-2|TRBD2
TGCGCCAGCAGTGTAGCGGGAAAGAACACCGGGGAGCTGTTTTTT
CASSVAGKNTGELFF
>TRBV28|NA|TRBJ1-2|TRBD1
TGTGCCAGCAGTCCGCCCTGGGACAGGGGACAGATGAGCTACACCTTC
CASSPPWDRGQMSYTF
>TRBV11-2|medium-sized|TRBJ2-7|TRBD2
TGTGCCAGCAGCTTAGTGTCCTCGGGAGGCACCTACGAGCAGTACTTC
CASSLVSSGGTYEQYF
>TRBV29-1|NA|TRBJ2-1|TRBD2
TGCAGCGCTGGGACTAACAATGAGCAGTTCTTC
CSAGTNNEQFF
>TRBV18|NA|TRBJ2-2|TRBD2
TGTGCCAGCTCACCGGTTGCTAGCGGGAGTTCCGGGGAGCTGTTTTTT
CASSPVASGSSGELFF